These 11 T cell receptor beta chains were all obtained from the same sample, sequenced in a study of shared clonotypes between healthy human individuals. The table came from immunoSEQ multiplex PCR; TCRdb's copy has only in-frame clones and leaves some out. The data hold fewer than 650,000 clones, with around 80% observed a single time. The specimen sequenced was PBMCs. The receptors originated from a woman between 40 and 50 years old in good health. Some clones in this sample may be carry-over from other donors' samples.

This chain connects TRBV5-1 to TRBJ2-2; 12 positions agree with TRBD1. The CDR3 consists of 17 residues. Germline CDR1 and CDR2: SGHRS and YFSETQ. V dropped 1 base and J dropped 6; count of bases not matched to a gene: 7. CDR3 loop: CASSLQSGTGGSGELFF. The CDR3 bases are TGCGCCAGCAGCTTGCAGTCCGGGACAGGGGGCTCCGGGGAGCTGTTTTTT.

This clone showed up just once. The chain is built from TRBV6-5 and TRBJ1-5; 10 nucleotides match TRBD1. CDR1 MNHEY and CDR2 SVGAGI come from the germline V gene. The CDR3 runs to 14 residues. J gave up 7 bases and V 5 bases, and 5 bases lay outside the gene matches. CDR3 residues: CASSTLDRGQPQHF. CDR3 in DNA: TGTGCCAGCAGTACATTGGACAGGGGGCAGCCCCAGCATTTT.

The J gene is TRBJ2-1, the V gene TRBV7-8; D is possibly TRBD2 (6 bases). V was clipped by 3 bases and J by 7 bases, with 13 bases between them. Germline CDR1 and CDR2: SGHVS and FQNEAQ. The CDR3 sequence is 14 residues long. CDR3 region: CASSFWGVLNEQFF. The CDR3, as DNA: TGTGCCAGCAGCTTTTGGGGGGTTCTGAATGAGCAGTTCTTC.

The chain employs TRBV5-4 and TRBJ2-5; D unclear. Germline CDR1 and CDR2: SGHNT and YYREEE (reference sequence). V lost 5 bases and J lost 5, with 13 bases in between. This CDR3 has 13 amino acids. CDR3 coding DNA: TGTGCCAGCAGTCTAGGGCCACTTGAGACCCAGTACTTC. It codes for CASSLGPLETQYF.

The chain joins TRBV10-2 to TRBJ2-5; 11 bases match TRBD2. Per germline, CDR1 WSHSY and CDR2 SAAADI. With V trimmed by 2 bases and J by 5 bases, 13 bases remained unmatched. The CDR3 totals 18 residues. CDR3 in DNA: TGCGCCAGCAGTGAGGGGGTAGCGGGAGGGCCTGGGTGGGAGACCCAGTACTTC. Residues: CASSEGVAGGPGWETQYF.

The chain employs TRBV9 and TRBJ1-1; TRBD1 might be the D (6 bases). The CDR3 runs to 19 residues. Deletions cut 3 bases from V and 1 base from J, with 25 bases between. The germline gives CDR1 SGDLS, CDR2 YYNGEE. The CDR3 sequence: CASSASPYTLQGPNTEAFF. The CDR3 bases are TGTGCCAGCAGCGCCTCACCTTACACCTTACAGGGACCGAACACTGAAGCTTTCTTT.

V gene TRBV7-3 combines with J gene TRBJ2-2; D gene unclear. With 6 bases removed from V and 4 bases from J, the gap between germline ends came to 9 bases. This CDR3 contains 13 residues. Germline V CDR1 and CDR2: SGHTA, FQGTGA. Written as DNA, the CDR3 is TGTGCCAGCAGTGCCGGTCCCACCGGGGAGCTGTTTTTT. The encoded protein is CASSAGPTGELFF.

The rearrangement joins TRBV7-6 to TRBJ2-1; 8 nucleotides align to TRBD1. Trimming at V came to 3 bases and at J to 6 bases, leaving 7 bases not matched to a gene. This CDR3 has 15 residues. Germline CDR1 is SGHVS and CDR2 is FNYEAQ. Written as DNA, the CDR3 is TGTGCCAGCAGCTTCCACGGAACAGGGGGCAATGAGCAGTTCTTC. Amino acids: CASSFHGTGGNEQFF.

The table lists this clone with a count of one. The chain joins TRBV19 to TRBJ2-3; either TRBD1 or TRBD2 may fit D (5 bases each). The CDR3 has 14 amino acids. Looked up from germline, CDR1 is LNHDA and CDR2 is SQIVND (reference sequence). V was trimmed by 5 bases and J by 2 bases, leaving 11 bases between them. DNA for the CDR3: TGTGCCAGTAGTCTGGGACGGAACACAGATACGCAGTATTTT. Translated, it gives CASSLGRNTDTQYF.

The rearrangement joins TRBV5-1 to TRBJ2-1; 14 positions agree with TRBD2. Trimming took 3 bases from V and 7 from J; bases not matched to a gene: 15. Germline assignment: CDR1 SGHRS and CDR2 YFSETQ. This CDR3 spans 19 amino acids. CDR3 amino acids: CASSSGYPGLAGVPNEQFF. The DNA of the CDR3 is TGCGCCAGCAGCTCCGGTTATCCGGGACTAGCGGGAGTTCCGAATGAGCAGTTCTTC.

This clone was counted between two and nine times. The rearrangement joins TRBV10-3 to TRBJ2-1, with TRBD2 identical over 11 bases. V was clipped by 10 bases and J by 6 bases; unmatched bases: 8. Germline V gives CDR1 ENHRY, CDR2 SYGVKD. The length of the CDR3 is 14 residues. The DNA for the CDR3 is TGTGCCACCGGGGCTAGCGGGAGGTCCAATGAGCAGTTCTTC. As protein: CATGASGRSNEQFF.